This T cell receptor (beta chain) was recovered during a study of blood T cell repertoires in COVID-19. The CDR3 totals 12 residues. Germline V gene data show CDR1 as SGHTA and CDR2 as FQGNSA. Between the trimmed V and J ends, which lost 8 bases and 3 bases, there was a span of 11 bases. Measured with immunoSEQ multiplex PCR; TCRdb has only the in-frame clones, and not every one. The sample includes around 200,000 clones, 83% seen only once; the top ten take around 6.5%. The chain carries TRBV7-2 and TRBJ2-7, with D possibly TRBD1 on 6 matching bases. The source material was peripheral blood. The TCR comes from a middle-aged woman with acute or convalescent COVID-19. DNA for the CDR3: TGTGCCAGCCAGGTCAGGGGCTACGAGCAGTACTTC. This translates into CASQVRGYEQYF.